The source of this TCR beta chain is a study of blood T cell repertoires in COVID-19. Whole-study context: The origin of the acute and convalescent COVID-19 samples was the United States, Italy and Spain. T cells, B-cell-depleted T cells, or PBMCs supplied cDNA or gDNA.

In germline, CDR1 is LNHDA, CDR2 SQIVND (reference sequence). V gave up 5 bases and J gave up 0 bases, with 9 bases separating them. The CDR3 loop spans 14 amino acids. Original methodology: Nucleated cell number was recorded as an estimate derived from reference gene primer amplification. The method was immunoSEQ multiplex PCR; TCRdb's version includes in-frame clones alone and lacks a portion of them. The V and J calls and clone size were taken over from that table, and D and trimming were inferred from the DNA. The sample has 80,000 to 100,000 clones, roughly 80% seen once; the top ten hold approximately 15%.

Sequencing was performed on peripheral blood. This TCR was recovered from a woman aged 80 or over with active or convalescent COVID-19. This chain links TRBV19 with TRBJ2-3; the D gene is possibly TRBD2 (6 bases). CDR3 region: CASSLGLSTDTQYF. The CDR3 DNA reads TGTGCCAGTAGTTTGGGACTTAGCACAGATACGCAGTATTTT. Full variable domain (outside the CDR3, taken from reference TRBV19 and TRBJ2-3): DGGITQSPKYLFRKEGQNVTLSCEQNLNHDAMYWYRQDPGQGLRLIYYSQIVNDFQKGDIAEGYSVSREKKESFPLTVTSAQKNPTAFYLCASSLGLSTDTQYFGPGTRLTVL.